This T cell receptor (beta chain) was sequenced in a study of blood T cell repertoires in COVID-19. The wider study: The study drew acute and convalescent COVID-19 samples from the United States, Italy and Spain. PBMCs, B-cell-depleted T cells, or T cells were the source of the cDNA or gDNA that made up the material.

CDR3 length: 14 amino acids. CDR1 is MDHEN and CDR2 is SYDVKM in the germline V gene. V shed 1 base and J shed 4 bases, with 7 bases lying between them. As processed by the authors: Amplification of reference gene primers provided the estimated nucleated cell counts. TCRdb keeps only in-frame clones here, not all; method: immunoSEQ multiplex PCR. V, J and clone size derive from that table, while D and trimming were established from the DNA sequence. The sample carries about 120,000 clones, 86% recorded once. Remarks on this clone: Distinct nucleotide sequences in the sample also encode this CDR3.

The origin of this receptor is a man between 65 and 85 years old who had recovered from COVID-19. This chain connects TRBV28 to TRBJ1-4; D gene unclear. Sequencing input: peripheral blood. The chain's CDR3 is CASSLLTGNEKLFF. The CDR3 DNA sequence: TGTGCCAGCAGTTTATTGACGGGTAATGAAAAACTGTTTTTT.